This T cell receptor (beta chain) is from a study of neurological immune-mediated disorders. Every sequencing run produced over 180 million TCR-beta sequences, and the sequences from any one run covered 15-18 subjects. Via MiXCR, TCRdb re-called the 5' RACE reads, giving one row per CDR3 protein. The data hold more than 45,000 distinct CDR3 sequences, with 2.5% observed a single time. This clonotype was picked up many times. The antigen remains undetermined. Study-wide results and limits: According to phylogenetic grouping, one related-CDR3 cluster, a possible signature, contained the repertoires of 18 of 34 multiple sclerosis patients.

This CDR3 region has 13 residues. Deletions cut 1 base from V and 8 bases from J, with 8 bases between. In germline, CDR1 is LNHNV, CDR2 YYDKDF (reference sequence). This receptor was identified in a man aged 45-65 years with multiple sclerosis. The chain uses TRBV15 and TRBJ1-4; no reliable D call. The specimen was PBMCs. The CDR3 DNA is TGTGCCACCAGCAGAGCCGGATGGGAAAAACTGTTTTTT. Translated, it gives CATSRAGWEKLFF.